The 29 T cell receptor beta chains listed next were all sequenced from one sample in a study of response to subunit inactivated influenza vaccine. In TCRdb, the RT-PCR reads were re-called with MiXCR into one record per CDR3 protein. The sample includes about 780,000 distinct CDR3 sequences, under 20% of them seen just once. The sample in question was PBMCs from blood, obtained approximately 5 days after vaccination. These receptors were taken from a middle-aged man who received an inactivated influenza vaccine.

Here the CDR3 reads CSASVAGNGNQPQHF. Here the CDR3 DNA reads TGCAGTGCTAGCGTTGCGGGGAATGGCAATCAGCCCCAGCATTTT. The rearrangement uses TRBV20-1 and TRBJ1-5; D is unresolved. The germline V and J ends were trimmed by 3 bases and 2 bases, with 14 bases remaining between them. Germline V gene lookup returns CDR1 DFQATT and CDR2 SNEGSKA (reference sequence). The CDR3 totals 15 residues.

This clonotype has just a few counts. The chain couples TRBV20-1 to TRBJ1-5; D call uncertain. Germline-derived CDR1 and CDR2 are DFQATT and SNEGSKA (reference sequence). Trimming left V 0 bases short and J 3 bases short, with 9 bases between. The CDR3 length is 14 residues. CDR3 protein: CSARERASNQPQHF. In DNA form, the CDR3 reads TGCAGTGCTAGAGAGAGGGCTTCCAATCAGCCCCAGCATTTT.

In this sample, this clonotype turned up many times. The chain recombines TRBV12-3 or TRBV12-4 with TRBJ1-6; the D gene is possibly TRBD1 (5 bases). V was clipped by 6 bases and J by 7 bases, with 16 bases between them. The CDR3 extends over 15 amino acids. In DNA, the CDR3 is TGTGCCAGCAGCGGGGGAGGGACTTTAAATTCACCCCTCCACTTT. Translated, it gives CASSGGGTLNSPLHF.

This clonotype has more than one count but fewer than ten. J is TRBJ2-7 and V is TRBV5-1, with 11 bases aligning to TRBD2. Germline V gene data show CDR1 as SGHRS and CDR2 as YFSETQ. V gave up 3 bases and J gave up 5 bases; unmatched junction bases: 7. This CDR3 contains 15 residues. The chain's CDR3 is CASSSELAGVDEQYF. The CDR3 DNA follows: TGCGCCAGCAGCTCGGAACTAGCGGGAGTCGACGAGCAGTACTTC.

The chain has TRBV9 and TRBJ2-3; D remains ambiguous. V was clipped by 2 bases and J by 2 bases, with 9 bases between them. The germline gives CDR1 SGDLS, CDR2 YYNGEE. The CDR3 runs to 14 residues. The CDR3, as DNA: TGTGCCAGCAGCGTTTCGCGGCACACAGATACGCAGTATTTT. The encoded protein is CASSVSRHTDTQYF.

The rearrangement uses TRBV6-5 and TRBJ1-2; 8 nucleotides align to TRBD1. Trimming cost V 4 bases and J 4 bases; bases outside gene matches: 5. This CDR3 comprises 14 residues. The germline gives CDR1 MNHEY, CDR2 SVGAGI. The CDR3 reads CASSSDRAPYGYTF. CDR3 DNA sequence: TGTGCCAGCAGTTCGGACAGGGCTCCCTATGGCTACACCTTC.

This clonotype was detected a few times. The rearrangement links TRBV6-4 to TRBJ2-3, with 8 nucleotides matching TRBD2. Germline assignment: CDR1 MRHNA and CDR2 SNTAGT. The junction had 4 bases not matched to a gene; V was cut back by 3 bases and J by 2 bases. The CDR3 contains 15 residues. For the CDR3, the DNA is TGTGCCAGCAGTGATTCGGGGGGGAACACAGATACGCAGTATTTT. Its translation: CASSDSGGNTDTQYF.

This clonotype showed up just a few times. This chain connects TRBV25-1 to TRBJ1-2, with no clear D. The CDR3 contains 13 residues. Germline assignment: CDR1 MGHDK and CDR2 SYGVNS. V was pared by 4 bases and J by 9 bases, with 15 bases between. This chain's CDR3 is CASSAGSLLSYTF. In nucleotides, the CDR3 is TGTGCCAGCAGTGCCGGGAGCCTCTTAAGCTACACCTTC.

This clonotype occurred many times. The chain combines TRBV12-3 or TRBV12-4 with TRBJ2-3; perhaps TRBD1 as D (6 bases). The ends were cut back, 6 bases at V and 3 bases at J, with 13 bases in the middle. The CDR3 is 14 amino acids. This chain's CDR3 is CASSRPGETDTQYF. CDR3 DNA sequence: TGTGCCAGCAGCCGACCAGGGGAGACAGATACGCAGTATTTT.

Notes on this clonotype: Being one base from a much bigger clone, this may be a read error. The chain is built from TRBV4-1 and TRBJ2-3; D perhaps matches TRBD2 (5 bases). Trimming took off 1 base at V and 4 bases at J, with 15 bases between the two ends. The germline V gene encodes CDR1 MGHRA and CDR2 YSYEKL. This CDR3 region has 16 residues. CDR3 sequence reads: CASSQGVDLRADTQYF. CDR3 DNA sequence: TGCGCCAGCAGCCAAGGGGTGGACCTGCGGGCAGATACGCAGTATTTT.

This clonotype turned up a few times. V gene TRBV7-9 combines with J gene TRBJ2-1, with 7 bases matching TRBD1. The CDR3 totals 15 residues. Germline trimming cut 5 bases from V and 2 bases from J; bases unmatched to any gene: 6. The V gene's germline CDR1 is SEHNR and CDR2 FQNEAQ (reference sequence). CDR3 sequence reads: CASSPWTGAYNEQFF. In DNA form, the CDR3 reads TGTGCCAGCAGCCCTTGGACAGGTGCCTACAATGAGCAGTTCTTC.

Only a few counts were recorded for this clonotype. The chain links TRBV20-1 to TRBJ2-7; 14 nucleotides align to TRBD2. The length of the CDR3 is 14 residues. The germline CDR1 and CDR2 sequences are DFQATT and SNEGSKA (reference sequence). With 5 bases clipped from V and 5 bases from J, the junction kept 5 bases outside the gene matches. In DNA, the CDR3 is TGCAGTGCTGGCGGACTAGCGGGAGGCAACGAGCAGTACTTC. Protein: CSAGGLAGGNEQYF.

The J gene is TRBJ2-1, the V gene TRBV11-1; 7 bases are shared with TRBD1. V gave up 5 bases and J gave up 11 bases; unmatched junction bases: 9. The CDR3 extends over 13 amino acids. CDR1 is SGHAT and CDR2 is FQDESV in the germline V gene (reference sequence). CDR3 in amino acids: CASSTPGQLQQFF. CDR3 DNA sequence: TGTGCCAGCAGCACCCCGGGACAGCTCCAGCAGTTCTTC.

This sequence joins TRBV6-4 and TRBJ2-1, with TRBD2 identical over 8 bases. This CDR3 region has 12 residues. Germline V CDR1 and CDR2: MRHNA, SNTAGT. V shed 1 base and J 12 bases; nucleotides not matched to a gene: 2. CDR3 coding DNA: TGTGCCAGCAGTGACTTCGGGGGGGTGCAGTTCTTC. This sequence encodes CASSDFGGVQFF.

The V gene is TRBV20-1, the J gene TRBJ1-4, with TRBD1 identical over 9 bases. V trimming: 0 bases; J trimming: 7 bases; junction bases outside the gene matches: 9. CDR1 is DFQATT, CDR2 SNEGSKA, per germline (reference sequence). The CDR3 loop spans 16 amino acids. CDR3 sequence (DNA): TGCAGTGCTAGAGATCCCGGACAGGGGCGTCGTGAAAAACTGTTTTTT. The encoded protein is CSARDPGQGRREKLFF.

The J gene is TRBJ2-7, the V gene TRBV5-1; no firm D call. V was pared by 4 bases and J by 0 bases, with 14 bases between. CDR3 length: 15 amino acids. Germline loops: CDR1 SGHRS, CDR2 YFSETQ. The CDR3 DNA is TGCGCCAGCAGCCCGCTAGGTTTGGCCTCCTACGAGCAGTACTTC. It is translated as CASSPLGLASYEQYF.

This chain's CDR3 is CSARGDRDSYTEAFF. In DNA form, the CDR3 reads TGCAGTGCTAGAGGCGACAGGGACTCTTACACTGAAGCTTTCTTT. The rearrangement links TRBV20-1 to TRBJ1-1; 7 nucleotides line up with TRBD1. This CDR3 is 15 amino acids long. CDR1 and CDR2 from the germline V gene are DFQATT and SNEGSKA (reference sequence). V dropped 1 base and J dropped 3; count of bases not matched to a gene: 8.

This clonotype was recorded a few times. The rearrangement links TRBV20-1 to TRBJ2-5; D unclear. This CDR3 has 15 amino acids. In germline, CDR1 is DFQATT, CDR2 SNEGSKA (reference sequence). Trimming shortened V by 5 bases and J by 2 bases, and 18 bases separated the two germline ends. CDR3 DNA sequence: TGCAGTGCTTCAACTTGGGGAAGGGTTCAAGAGACCCAGTACTTC. This gives the protein CSASTWGRVQETQYF.

This clonotype was picked up one time. The chain uses TRBV28 and TRBJ1-1, with D possibly TRBD1 on 6 matching bases. This CDR3 has 14 residues. Per the germline V gene, CDR1 is MDHEN and CDR2 is SYDVKM. V gave up 7 bases and J gave up 2 bases, with 14 bases separating them. The CDR3 loop is CASKTGHTNTEAFF. The CDR3 bases are TGTGCCAGCAAAACGGGACACACAAACACTGAAGCTTTCTTT.

Worth noting for this clonotype: Germline is not matched at one junction end, which may reflect a read error. V is TRBV7-7 and J is TRBJ2-5, with TRBD2 as a possible D gene (6 bases). Germline lookup yields CDR1 SSHAT and CDR2 FNYEAQ (reference sequence). The CDR3 is made up of 18 amino acids. Here the CDR3 DNA reads TGTGCTAGCAGGGCTGGTCTGGCGTCGCAGGGAGGTTTAGAGACCCAGTACTTC. This encodes CASRAGLASQGGLETQYF.

The chain has TRBV10-2 and TRBJ1-5; 9 bases fit TRBD1. V was pared by 6 bases and J by 9 bases, with 6 bases of the junction left unmatched. Germline values: CDR1 WSHSY, CDR2 SAAADI. The CDR3 sequence is 13 residues long. For the CDR3, the DNA is TGCGCCAGCAGCGGGGACAGGGATGGGCCCCAGCATTTT. Protein product: CASSGDRDGPQHF.

This chain connects TRBV6-1 to TRBJ1-3, with D uncertain. V was pared by 2 bases and J by 0 bases, with 8 bases between. Germline CDR1 is MNHNS and CDR2 is SASEGT. The CDR3 sequence is 15 residues long. DNA of the CDR3: TGTGCCAGCAGTGAAACGGCAGACTCTGGAAACACCATATATTTT. Encoded protein: CASSETADSGNTIYF.

On this clonotype: With a much larger clone just one base away, this may be a read error. V gene TRBV6-2 or TRBV6-3 combines with J gene TRBJ1-2; D gene uncertain. The CDR3 contains 14 residues. The germline V and J ends were trimmed by 2 bases and 6 bases, with 13 bases remaining between them. Germline-derived CDR1 and CDR2 are MNHEY and SVGEGT. This chain's CDR3 is CASSYATFDHGYTF. The CDR3 DNA is TGTGCCAGCAGTTACGCGACCTTTGACCATGGCTACACCTTC.

In its sample, this clonotype was seen a few times. This rearrangement joins TRBV30 to TRBJ2-1, with D perhaps TRBD2 (5 bases). Germline loops: CDR1 GTSNPN, CDR2 SVGIG (reference sequence). This CDR3 spans 15 amino acids. Trimming took off 3 bases at V and 0 bases at J, with 12 bases between the two ends. CDR3 DNA: TGTGCCTGGAGGACCATAGCGAGCTCCTACAATGAGCAGTTCTTC. Encoded protein: CAWRTIASSYNEQFF.

The chain couples TRBV18 to TRBJ2-1; a possible D gene is TRBD2 (6 bases). The CDR3 covers 15 residues. CDR1 is KGHSH, CDR2 LQKENI, per germline. With 3 bases removed from V and 4 bases from J, the gap between germline ends came to 13 bases. This chain's CDR3 is CASSPTRTSYNEQFF. CDR3 in DNA: TGTGCCAGCTCACCGACTAGAACCTCTTACAATGAGCAGTTCTTC.

V usage is TRBV24-1 and J usage is TRBJ2-1, with D possibly matching TRBD1 (5 bases). Per the germline V gene, CDR1 is KGHDR and CDR2 is SFDVKD. The CDR3 loop spans 14 amino acids. Between the trimmed V and J ends, which lost 5 bases and 9 bases, there was a span of 16 bases. CDR3 amino acids: CATSVGDPRGEQFF. The CDR3 DNA is TGTGCCACCAGTGTGGGCGATCCTAGGGGTGAGCAGTTCTTC.

This clonotype was seen a handful of times. The chain has TRBV28 and TRBJ2-3; possible D gene TRBD1, 6 bases. The CDR3 totals 18 residues. Trimming pared 3 bases from V and 6 bases from J, leaving 25 bases between. The germline V gene encodes CDR1 MDHEN and CDR2 SYDVKM. The CDR3 is CASSLSPRDTRDIDTQYF. The CDR3 DNA follows: TGTGCCAGCAGTTTGTCCCCCCGGGACACCCGAGACATCGATACGCAGTATTTT.

The chain is built from TRBV20-1 and TRBJ2-7, with D tentatively TRBD1 (6 bases). The CDR3 spans 15 residues. Trimming removed 3 bases at V and 2 bases at J, with 17 bases between. Germline CDR1 and CDR2: DFQATT and SNEGSKA (reference sequence). CDR3 in amino acids: CSASRTDSPAYEQYF. In DNA, the CDR3 is TGCAGTGCTAGCCGGACGGACAGTCCTGCCTACGAGCAGTACTTC.

This clonotype has a handful of counts. The chain recombines TRBV7-6 with TRBJ2-1; D perhaps matches TRBD2 (6 bases). This CDR3 is built from 17 residues. The ends were cut back, 4 bases at V and 2 bases at J, with 18 bases in the middle. From germline, CDR1 is SGHVS and CDR2 FNYEAQ. CDR3 DNA: TGTGCCAGCAGCTCTGGGATGGGGGGTTATACCTACAATGAGCAGTTCTTC. Translation gives CASSSGMGGYTYNEQFF.